What follows are 2 T cell receptor beta chains derived from one specimen sequenced in a study of metastatic and nonmetastatic thyroid tumors. Thyroid surgery was performed in patients who had received no treatment beforehand. Through MiXCR, TCRdb re-clonotyped the PCR reads. The sample includes about 3,800 clones, about a third of them seen just once. Sequencing was carried out using adjacent normal tissue. The receptor source for this set is a male donor with papillary thyroid cancer or a benign thyroid nodule (not recorded which). Some clones in this sample may be carry-over from other donors' samples.

This clone was detected only a few times. The chain links TRBV19 to TRBJ1-2, with D tentatively TRBD1 (5 bases). CDR1 and CDR2 (germline): LNHDA, SQIVND (reference sequence). V was trimmed by 6 bases and J by 4 bases, leaving 15 bases between them. This CDR3 has 14 amino acids. CDR3 sequence (DNA): TGTGCCAGTAGCCCTCTTAAGACAGTCTATGGCTACACCTTC. It is translated as CASSPLKTVYGYTF.

The J gene is TRBJ2-1, the V gene TRBV5-1, with D perhaps TRBD2 (5 bases). Trimming stripped 0 bases from V and 7 bases from J, with 20 bases between. Per the germline V gene, CDR1 is SGHRS and CDR2 is YFSETQ. This CDR3 has 17 residues. Here the CDR3 DNA reads TGCGCCAGCAGCTTGGGAGGGATTGGGCGAGTTGGGAATGAGCAGTTCTTC. Residues: CASSLGGIGRVGNEQFF. Full variable domain (rest looked up from reference TRBV5-1 and TRBJ2-1): KAGVTQTPRYLIKTRGQQVTLSCSPISGHRSVSWYQQTPGQGLQFLFEYFSETQRNKGNFPGRFSGRQFSNSRSEMNVSTLELGDSALYLCASSLGGIGRVGNEQFFGPGTRLTVL.